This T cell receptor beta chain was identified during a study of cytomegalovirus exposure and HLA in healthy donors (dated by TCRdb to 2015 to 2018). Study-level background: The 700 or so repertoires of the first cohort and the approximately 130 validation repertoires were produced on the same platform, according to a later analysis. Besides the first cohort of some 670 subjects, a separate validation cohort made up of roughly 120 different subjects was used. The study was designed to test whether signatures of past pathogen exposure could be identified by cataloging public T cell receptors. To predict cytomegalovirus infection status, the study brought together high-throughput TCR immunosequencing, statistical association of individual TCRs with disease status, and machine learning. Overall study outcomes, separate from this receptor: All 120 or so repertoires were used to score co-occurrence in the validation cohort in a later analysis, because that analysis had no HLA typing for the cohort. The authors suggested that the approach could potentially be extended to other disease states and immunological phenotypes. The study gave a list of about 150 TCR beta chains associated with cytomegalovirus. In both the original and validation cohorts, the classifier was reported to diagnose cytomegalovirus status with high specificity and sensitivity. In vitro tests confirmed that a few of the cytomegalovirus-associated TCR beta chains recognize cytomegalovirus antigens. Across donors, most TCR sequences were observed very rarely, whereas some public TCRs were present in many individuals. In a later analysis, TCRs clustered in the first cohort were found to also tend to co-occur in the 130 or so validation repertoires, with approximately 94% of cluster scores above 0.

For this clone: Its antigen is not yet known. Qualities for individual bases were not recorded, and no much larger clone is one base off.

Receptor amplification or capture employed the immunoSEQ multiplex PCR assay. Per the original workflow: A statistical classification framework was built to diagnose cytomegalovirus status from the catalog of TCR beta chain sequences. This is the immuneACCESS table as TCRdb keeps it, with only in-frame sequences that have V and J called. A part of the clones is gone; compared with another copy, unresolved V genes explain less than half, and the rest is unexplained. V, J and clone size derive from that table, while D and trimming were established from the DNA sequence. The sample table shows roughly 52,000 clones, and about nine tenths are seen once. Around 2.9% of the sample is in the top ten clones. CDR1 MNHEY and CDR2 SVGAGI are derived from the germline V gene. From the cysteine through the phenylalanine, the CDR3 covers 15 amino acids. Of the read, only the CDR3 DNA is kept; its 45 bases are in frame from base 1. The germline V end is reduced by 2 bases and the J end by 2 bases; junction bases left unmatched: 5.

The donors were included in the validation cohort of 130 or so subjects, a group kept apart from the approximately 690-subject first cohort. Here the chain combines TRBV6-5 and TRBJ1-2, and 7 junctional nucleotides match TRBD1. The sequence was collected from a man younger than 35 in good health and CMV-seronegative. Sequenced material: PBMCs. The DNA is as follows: TGTGCCAGCAGTTACGCTGGACAGGCAAACTATGGCTACACCTTC. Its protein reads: CASSYAGQANYGYTF.